These 11 T cell receptor beta chains originate from one sample sequenced in a study of blood T cells in healthy people across ages (dated by TCRdb to the mid-2010s). Library prep was done by 5' RACE. Sequencing used an Illumina HiSeq 2500. A second PCR of about 7 to 12 cycles was performed with a sample-barcoded 5' primer and a J-beta primer mix. The public reads were reanalyzed by TCRdb: fastp trimming at Q25, MiXCR alignment, in-frame beta chains only. When rows share a CDR3 protein, they turn into one entry using the most common DNA and genes. The sample table shows approximately 1.5 million distinct CDR3 sequences, and 34% are seen once. Together, the top ten hold approximately 10% of the sample. Sequencing used blood. The receptor set was obtained from a woman in her thirties in good health.

CDR3 residues: CAISPLAGGRVETQYF. CDR3 nucleotides: TGTGCCATCAGTCCACTAGCGGGAGGCCGGGTGGAGACCCAGTACTTC. The chain uses TRBV10-3 and TRBJ2-5; 12 positions agree with TRBD2. The germline V gene has CDR1 ENHRY and CDR2 SYGVKD. The CDR3 is 16 residues long. The trim removed 5 bases at V and 5 bases at J, leaving 9 bases unmatched.

This clonotype has more than one count but fewer than ten. This chain links TRBV6-2 or TRBV6-3 with TRBJ2-6; TRBD1 might be the D (6 bases). Germline V gene data show CDR1 as MNHEY and CDR2 as SVGEGT. The CDR3 length is 16 residues. The V and J ends lost 6 bases and 2 bases respectively, with 14 bases between them. CDR3 bases: TGTGCCAGCAGAACCTTAACAGGGACTGGGGCCAACGTCCTGACTTTC. This sequence encodes CASRTLTGTGANVLTF.

Here the CDR3 reads CSAGGTCNEQFF. The CDR3 nucleotides are TGCAGTGCCGGAGGGACATGCAATGAGCAGTTCTTC. This chain links TRBV20-1 with TRBJ2-1; D is tentatively TRBD1 or TRBD2 (6 bases each). The V gene lost 6 bases and the J gene lost 6 bases, with 12 bases spanning the gap. The CDR3 runs to 12 residues. CDR1 and CDR2 from the germline V gene are DFQATT and SNEGSKA (reference sequence).

A few counts support this clonotype. The chain has TRBV4-1 and TRBJ2-7, with D perhaps given as TRBD1 or TRBD2 (7 bases each). Germline CDR1 and CDR2: MGHRA and YSYEKL. The CDR3 covers 16 residues. The ends were cut back, 0 bases at V and 0 bases at J, with 12 bases in the middle. CDR3 nucleotides: TGCGCCAGCAGCCAAGACAGGGGGGGGACCTCCTACGAGCAGTACTTC. Translated: CASSQDRGGTSYEQYF.

The count of this clonotype is one. The V and J genes are TRBV20-1 and TRBJ1-4; maybe TRBD1 (5 bases). Between the trimmed V and J ends, which lost 0 bases and 7 bases, there was a span of 15 bases. The CDR3 has 15 residues. The germline V gene encodes CDR1 DFQATT and CDR2 SNEGSKA (reference sequence). The CDR3: CSARDGGEAGEKLFF. In nucleotides, the CDR3 is TGCAGTGCTAGAGATGGAGGGGAAGCAGGTGAAAAACTGTTTTTT.

Regarding this clonotype: At one end, the junction sequence differs from germline, possibly due to a read error. This chain connects TRBV12-3 or TRBV12-4 to TRBJ1-1, with unresolved D. The CDR3 consists of 13 residues. The CDR3 sequence: CASTLWENAEAFF. The CDR3 bases are TGTGCCAGCACCCTGTGGGAGAACGCTGAAGCTTTCTTT.

The J gene is TRBJ2-7, the V gene TRBV20-1; 7 nucleotides line up with TRBD1. TRBJ2-5 matches the DNA end more closely, so the J call is doubtful. Looked up from germline, CDR1 is DFQATT and CDR2 is SNEGSKA (reference sequence). CDR3 length: 14 residues. This CDR3 is CSAFRDRSQETQYF. The CDR3, as DNA: TGCAGTGCATTCAGGGACAGATCCCAAGAGACCCAGTACTTC.

This sequence joins TRBV2 and TRBJ2-7; D is tentatively TRBD1 or TRBD2 (5 bases each). V lost 5 bases and J lost 1, with 15 bases in between. Germline V gives CDR1 SNHLY, CDR2 FYNNEI. The CDR3 covers 15 residues. CDR3 loop: CASSMGVSGSYEQYF. The CDR3, as DNA: TGTGCCAGCAGTATGGGGGTCTCAGGATCCTACGAGCAGTACTTC.

The chain joins TRBV28 to TRBJ2-7, with 8 nucleotides matching TRBD2. The V gene end was trimmed by 7 bases and the J gene end by 3 bases; junction bases not matched to a gene: 8. The CDR3 runs 14 residues. Looked up from germline, CDR1 is MDHEN and CDR2 is SYDVKM. The CDR3 DNA sequence: TGTGCCAGCACCTGGGCGGGGGGCCACTACGAGCAGTACTTC. This sequence encodes CASTWAGGHYEQYF. The full variable domain, in which reference TRBV28 and TRBJ2-7 provide the parts outside the CDR3, is DVKVTQSSRYLVKRTGEKVFLECVQDMDHENMFWYRQDPGLGLRLIYFSYDVKMKEKGDIPEGYSVSREKKERFSLILESASTNQTSMYLCASTWAGGHYEQYFGPGTRLTVT.

J is TRBJ1-2 and V is TRBV2; TRBD1 aligns across 8 bases. This CDR3 region has 14 residues. Trimming took 6 bases from V and 3 from J; bases not matched to a gene: 6. Germline CDR1 and CDR2: SNHLY and FYNNEI. Written as DNA, the CDR3 is TGTGCCAGCAGGGTGGCAGGGGGCGACTATGGCTACACCTTC. Translation: CASRVAGGDYGYTF.

The rearrangement uses TRBV12-3 or TRBV12-4 and TRBJ1-2; 8 bases fit TRBD1. Losses at the gene ends were 5 bases for V and 7 bases for J; bases not matched to a gene: 9. The CDR3 contains 14 residues. Here the CDR3 DNA reads TGTGCCAGCAGTACAAGAGGACAGGGAGCTGGCTACACCTTC. As protein: CASSTRGQGAGYTF.